Given below is one T cell receptor beta chain in context. Its antigen is undetermined. Germline V gene lookup returns CDR1 MDHEN and CDR2 SYDVKM. This CDR3 has 13 residues. V lost 1 base and J lost 11, with 15 bases in between. The data were taken from a study of T-cell reconstitution after alpha-beta-depleted transplantation in children. Molecular barcoding with unique molecular identifiers was used for the TCRbeta library. Via MiXCR, TCRdb re-called the PCR reads, giving one row per CDR3 protein. The sample lists 100,000 or so distinct CDR3 sequences, 4.5% to 7.5% occurring once. General study points: Surviving recipient cells, namely T cells and thymic progenitors, were the source of high day-60 TCRbeta diversity in some patients. Newly generated T cells supplied most T-cell counts and diversity one year post-transplant. About two months after transplant, alpha-beta T cells reportedly came from several hundred expanded graft clones.

The chain carries TRBV28 and TRBJ2-7; D might be TRBD1 (5 bases). Sample: PBMCs, mostly from graft donor cells, taken 60 days after TCRalphabeta/CD19-depleted stem cell transplant. This TCR came from a female patient between 2 and 10 years old who had a stem cell transplant for Fanconi anemia, so the T cells may come from the graft donor. The CDR3 sequence is CASSLFRAPRKYF. DNA of the CDR3: TGTGCCAGCAGTTTATTCAGGGCTCCGAGAAAGTACTTC.